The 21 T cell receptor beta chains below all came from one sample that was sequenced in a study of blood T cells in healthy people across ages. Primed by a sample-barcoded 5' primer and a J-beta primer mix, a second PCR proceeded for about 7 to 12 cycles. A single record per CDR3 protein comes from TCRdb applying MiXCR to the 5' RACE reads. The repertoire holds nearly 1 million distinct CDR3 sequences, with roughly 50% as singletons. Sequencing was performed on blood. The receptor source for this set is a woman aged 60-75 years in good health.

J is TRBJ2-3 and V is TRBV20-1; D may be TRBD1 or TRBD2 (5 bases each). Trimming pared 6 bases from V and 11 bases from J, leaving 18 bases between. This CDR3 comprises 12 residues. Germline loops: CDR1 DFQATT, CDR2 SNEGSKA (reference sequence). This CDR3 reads CSAGTSTWMQYF. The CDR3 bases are TGCAGTGCAGGGACCAGCACATGGATGCAGTATTTT.

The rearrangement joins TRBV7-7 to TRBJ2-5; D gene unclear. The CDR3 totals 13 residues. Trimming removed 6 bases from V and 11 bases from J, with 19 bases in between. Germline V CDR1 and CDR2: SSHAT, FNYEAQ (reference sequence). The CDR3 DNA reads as TGTGCCAGCAGTTCCCGGCTGGAGAGAGAGCAGTACTTC. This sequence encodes CASSSRLEREQYF.

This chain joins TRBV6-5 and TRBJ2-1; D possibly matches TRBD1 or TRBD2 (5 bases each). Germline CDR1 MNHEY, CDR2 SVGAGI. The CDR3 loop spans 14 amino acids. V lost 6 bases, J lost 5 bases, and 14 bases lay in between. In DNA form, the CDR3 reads TGTGCCAGCAGGGGACGAGCGGATAACAATGAGCAGTTCTTC. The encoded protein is CASRGRADNNEQFF.

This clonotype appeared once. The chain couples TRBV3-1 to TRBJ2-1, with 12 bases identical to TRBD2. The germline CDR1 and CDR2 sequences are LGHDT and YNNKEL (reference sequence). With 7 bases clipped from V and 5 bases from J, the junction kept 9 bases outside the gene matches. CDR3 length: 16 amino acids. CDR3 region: CASTPLAGGPHNEQFF. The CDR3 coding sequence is TGTGCCAGCACCCCTCTAGCGGGAGGGCCACACAATGAGCAGTTCTTC.

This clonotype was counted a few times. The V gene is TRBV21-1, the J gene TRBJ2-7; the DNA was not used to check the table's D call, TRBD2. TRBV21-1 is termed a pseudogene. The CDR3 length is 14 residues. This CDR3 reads CASWWPSGSYEQYF. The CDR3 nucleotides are TGTGCCAGCTGGTGGCCTAGCGGGAGCTACGAGCAGTACTTC.

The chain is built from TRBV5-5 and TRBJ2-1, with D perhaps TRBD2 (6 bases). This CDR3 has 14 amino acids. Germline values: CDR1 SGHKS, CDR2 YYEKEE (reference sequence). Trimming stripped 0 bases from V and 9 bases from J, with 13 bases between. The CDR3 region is CASSLELARVEQFF. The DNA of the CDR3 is TGTGCCAGCAGCTTGGAACTAGCTAGGGTTGAGCAGTTCTTC.

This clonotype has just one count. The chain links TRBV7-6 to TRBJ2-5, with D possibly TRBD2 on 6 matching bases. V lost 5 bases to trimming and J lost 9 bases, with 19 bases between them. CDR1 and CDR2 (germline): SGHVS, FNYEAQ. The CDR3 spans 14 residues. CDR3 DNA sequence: TGTGCCAGCAGCCCCTTGGGGATCGGGGAGGCCCAGTACTTC. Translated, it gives CASSPLGIGEAQYF.

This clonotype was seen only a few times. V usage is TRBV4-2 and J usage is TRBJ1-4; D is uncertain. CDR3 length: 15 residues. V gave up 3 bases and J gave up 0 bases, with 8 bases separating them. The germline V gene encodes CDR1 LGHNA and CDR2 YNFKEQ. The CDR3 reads CASSHSGATNEKLFF. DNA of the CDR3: TGTGCCAGCAGCCACTCCGGGGCAACTAATGAAAAACTGTTTTTT.

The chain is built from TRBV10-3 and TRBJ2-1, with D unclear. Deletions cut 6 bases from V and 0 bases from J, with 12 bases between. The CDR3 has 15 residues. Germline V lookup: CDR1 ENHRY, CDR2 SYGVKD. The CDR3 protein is CAIRGGESSYNEQFF. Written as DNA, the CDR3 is TGTGCCATCAGAGGCGGAGAGAGCTCCTACAATGAGCAGTTCTTC.

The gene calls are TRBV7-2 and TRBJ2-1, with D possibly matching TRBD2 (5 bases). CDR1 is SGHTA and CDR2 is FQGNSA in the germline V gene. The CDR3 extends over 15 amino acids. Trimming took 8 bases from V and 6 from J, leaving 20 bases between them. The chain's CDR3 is CASGPIAHDSNEQFF. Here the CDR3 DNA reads TGTGCCAGCGGCCCCATAGCGCATGATAGCAATGAGCAGTTCTTC.

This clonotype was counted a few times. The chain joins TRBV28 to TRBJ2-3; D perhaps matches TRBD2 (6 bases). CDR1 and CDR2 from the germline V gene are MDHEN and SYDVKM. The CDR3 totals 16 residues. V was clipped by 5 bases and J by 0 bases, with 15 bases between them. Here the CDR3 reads CASSEGAGSSTDTQYF. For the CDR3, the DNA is TGTGCCAGCAGTGAAGGGGCCGGGAGTAGCACAGATACGCAGTATTTT.

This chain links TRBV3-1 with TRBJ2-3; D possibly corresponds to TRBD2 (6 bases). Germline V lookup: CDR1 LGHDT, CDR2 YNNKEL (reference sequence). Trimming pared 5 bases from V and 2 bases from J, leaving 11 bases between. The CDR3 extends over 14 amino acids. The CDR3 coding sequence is TGTGCCAGCAGCAGGGGACTTGACACAGATACGCAGTATTTT. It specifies CASSRGLDTDTQYF.

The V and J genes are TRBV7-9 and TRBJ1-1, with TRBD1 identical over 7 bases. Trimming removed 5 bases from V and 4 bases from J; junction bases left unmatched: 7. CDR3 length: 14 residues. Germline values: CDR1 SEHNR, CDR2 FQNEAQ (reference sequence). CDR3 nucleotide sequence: TGTGCCAGCAGCCGACAGGGACTTGGCACTGAAGCTTTCTTT. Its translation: CASSRQGLGTEAFF.

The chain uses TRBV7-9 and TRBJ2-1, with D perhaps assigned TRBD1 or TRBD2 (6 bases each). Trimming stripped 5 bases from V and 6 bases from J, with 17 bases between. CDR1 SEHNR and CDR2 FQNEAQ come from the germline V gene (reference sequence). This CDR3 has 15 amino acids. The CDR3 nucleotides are TGTGCCAGCAGCGAGGGTGGGGGGCTGAGCAATGAGCAGTTCTTC. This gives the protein CASSEGGGLSNEQFF.

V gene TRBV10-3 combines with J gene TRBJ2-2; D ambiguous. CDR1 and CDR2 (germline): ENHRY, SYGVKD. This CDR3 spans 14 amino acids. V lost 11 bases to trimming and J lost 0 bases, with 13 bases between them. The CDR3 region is CAFPERPNTGELFF. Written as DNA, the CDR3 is TGTGCCTTCCCGGAACGGCCGAACACCGGGGAGCTGTTTTTT.

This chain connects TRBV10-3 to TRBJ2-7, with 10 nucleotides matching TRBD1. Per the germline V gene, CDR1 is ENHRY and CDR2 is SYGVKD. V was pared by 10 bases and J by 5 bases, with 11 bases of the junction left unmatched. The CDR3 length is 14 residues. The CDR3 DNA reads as TGTGCCACCCTGCGGGGACAGGGGAAGAACGAGCAGTACTTC. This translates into CATLRGQGKNEQYF.

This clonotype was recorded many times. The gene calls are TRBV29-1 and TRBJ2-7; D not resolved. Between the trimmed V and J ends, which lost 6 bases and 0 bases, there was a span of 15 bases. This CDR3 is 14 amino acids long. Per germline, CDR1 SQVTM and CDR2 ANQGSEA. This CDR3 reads CSVNRERGSYEQYF. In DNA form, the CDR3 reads TGCAGCGTGAATAGAGAAAGAGGCTCCTACGAGCAGTACTTC.

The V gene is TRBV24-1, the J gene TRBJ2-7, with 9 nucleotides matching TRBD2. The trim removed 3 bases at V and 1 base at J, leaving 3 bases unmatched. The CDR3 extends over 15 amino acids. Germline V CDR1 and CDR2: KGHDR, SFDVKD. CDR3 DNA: TGTGCCACCAGTGATGGTAGCGGGGGATCCTACGAGCAGTACTTC. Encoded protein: CATSDGSGGSYEQYF.

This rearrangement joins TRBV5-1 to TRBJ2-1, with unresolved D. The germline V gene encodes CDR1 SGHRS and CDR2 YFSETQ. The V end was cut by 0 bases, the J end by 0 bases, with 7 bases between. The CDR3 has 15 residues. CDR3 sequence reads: CASSLEDSSYNEQFF. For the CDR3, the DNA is TGCGCCAGCAGCTTGGAGGATAGCTCCTACAATGAGCAGTTCTTC. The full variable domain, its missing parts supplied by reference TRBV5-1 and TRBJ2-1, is KAGVTQTPRYLIKTRGQQVTLSCSPISGHRSVSWYQQTPGQGLQFLFEYFSETQRNKGNFPGRFSGRQFSNSRSEMNVSTLELGDSALYLCASSLEDSSYNEQFFGPGTRLTVL.

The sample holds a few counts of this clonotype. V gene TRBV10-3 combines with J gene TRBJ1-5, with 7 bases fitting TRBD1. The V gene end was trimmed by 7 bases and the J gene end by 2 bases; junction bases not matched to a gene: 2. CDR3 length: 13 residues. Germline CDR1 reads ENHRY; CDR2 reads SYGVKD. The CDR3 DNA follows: TGTGCCATCAACACAGGGGGCAATCAGCCCCAGCATTTT. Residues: CAINTGGNQPQHF.

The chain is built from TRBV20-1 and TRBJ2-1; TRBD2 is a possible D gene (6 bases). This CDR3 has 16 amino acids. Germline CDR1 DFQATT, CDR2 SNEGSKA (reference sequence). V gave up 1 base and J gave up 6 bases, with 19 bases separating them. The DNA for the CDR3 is TGCAGTGCTAGAGGGGTTTTGTTGGGACTTTTCAATGAGCAGTTCTTC. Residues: CSARGVLLGLFNEQFF.